A single sample is the source of the 7 T cell receptor beta chains below, sequenced in a study of shared clonotypes between healthy human individuals. TCRdb's table, derived via immunoSEQ multiplex PCR, lists solely in-frame clones and lacks some. The sample lists about 1.5 million clones, roughly 97% occurring once. The sequenced sample was naive CD4+ T cells sorted from blood. Noted subset: CD45RA+ positively selected. All receptors derive from a man aged 25 to 45 in good health.

This chain joins TRBV11-1 and TRBJ1-5; D gene uncertain. Germline V gene data show CDR1 as SGHAT and CDR2 as FQDESV (reference sequence). Trimming cost V 6 bases and J 8 bases, with 2 bases left between them. CDR3 length: 9 residues. CDR3 in DNA: TGTGCCAGCAGGAAGCCCCAGCATTTT. This sequence encodes CASRKPQHF.

The V gene is TRBV5-5, the J gene TRBJ2-3; no clear D gene. The CDR3 runs 14 residues. Deletions cut 1 base from V and 2 bases from J, with 8 bases between. Germline V gene sequence: CDR1 SGHKS, CDR2 YYEKEE (reference sequence). Here the CDR3 DNA reads TGTGCCAGCAGCTTGCCCAGAAACACAGATACGCAGTATTTT. This sequence encodes CASSLPRNTDTQYF.

The chain combines TRBV4-3 with TRBJ2-3; D unresolved. V dropped 1 base and J dropped 2 bases, with 7 bases sitting between them. This CDR3 contains 14 residues. Germline lookup yields CDR1 LGHNA and CDR2 YSLEER. DNA of the CDR3: TGCGCCAGCAGCCAAGGGGAAACCACAGATACGCAGTATTTT. The encoded protein is CASSQGETTDTQYF.

The V and J genes are TRBV7-9 and TRBJ2-5; D might be TRBD1 or TRBD2, each matching 6 bases. Deletions cut 3 bases from V and 4 bases from J, with 12 bases between. Germline V CDR1 and CDR2: SEHNR, FQNEAQ (reference sequence). The CDR3 extends over 14 amino acids. The CDR3 loop reads CASSLTGGRETQYF. CDR3 coding DNA: TGTGCCAGCAGCTTGACCGGGGGCAGAGAGACCCAGTACTTC.

The J gene is TRBJ2-7, the V gene TRBV28, with 13 bases identical to TRBD2. The CDR3 is made up of 16 amino acids. Looked up from germline, CDR1 is MDHEN and CDR2 is SYDVKM. V was pared by 5 bases and J by 7 bases, with 11 bases of the junction left unmatched. The CDR3: CASSPGGLAGVQEQYF. CDR3 DNA sequence: TGTGCCAGCAGTCCCGGCGGACTAGCGGGAGTTCAAGAGCAGTACTTC.

The genes are TRBV6-4 and TRBJ2-3; D gene unclear. From germline, CDR1 is MRHNA and CDR2 SNTAGT. The CDR3 consists of 14 residues. V lost 3 bases, J lost 0 bases, and 7 bases lay in between. CDR3 in amino acids: CASSESGSTDTQYF. The CDR3 DNA follows: TGTGCCAGCAGTGAGAGTGGGAGCACAGATACGCAGTATTTT.

This rearrangement joins TRBV5-1 to TRBJ2-7, with 11 nucleotides matching TRBD2. Trimming cost V 1 base and J 3 bases; bases outside gene matches: 3. Germline V gene lookup returns CDR1 SGHRS and CDR2 YFSETQ. The length of the CDR3 is 15 residues. CDR3 DNA sequence: TGCGCCAGCAGCTTGACTAGCGGGAGTAACTACGAGCAGTACTTC. Protein product: CASSLTSGSNYEQYF.